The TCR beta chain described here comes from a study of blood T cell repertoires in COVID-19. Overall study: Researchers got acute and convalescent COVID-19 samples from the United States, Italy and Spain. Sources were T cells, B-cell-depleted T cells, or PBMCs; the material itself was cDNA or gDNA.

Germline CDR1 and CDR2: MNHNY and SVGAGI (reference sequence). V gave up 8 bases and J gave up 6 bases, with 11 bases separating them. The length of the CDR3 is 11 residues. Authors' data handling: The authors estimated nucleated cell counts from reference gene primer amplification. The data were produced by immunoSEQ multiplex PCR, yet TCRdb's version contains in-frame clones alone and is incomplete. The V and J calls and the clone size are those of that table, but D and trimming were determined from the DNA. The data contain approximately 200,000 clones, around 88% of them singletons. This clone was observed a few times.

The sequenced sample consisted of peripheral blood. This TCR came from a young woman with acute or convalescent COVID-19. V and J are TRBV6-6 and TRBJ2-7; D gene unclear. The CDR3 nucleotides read TGTGCCAGCTCTGCAGGCTCCGAGCAGTACTTC. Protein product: CASSAGSEQYF.